Shown below are 32 T cell receptor beta chains from a single sample sequenced in a study of T cell responses to AZD1222 COVID-19 vaccine. The assay was immunoSEQ multiplex PCR, and TCRdb's table has in-frame clones only and misses some. Of over 85,000 clones listed, 88% were seen once; the top ten hold more than 1.5%. Sequenced material: peripheral blood, taken on day 0 of AZD1222 vaccination. All receptors come from an adult in good health.

This clone was counted a few times. The CDR3 here is CASSQTGIAKNIQYF. The CDR3 DNA follows: TGTGCCAGCAGCCAGACAGGGATAGCCAAAAACATTCAGTACTTC. J is TRBJ2-4 and V is TRBV14; 7 positions match TRBD1. V was pared by 3 bases and J by 0 bases, with 2 bases of the junction left unmatched. In germline, CDR1 is SGHDN, CDR2 FVKESK. CDR3 length: 15 residues.

The V call is TRBV3-1 (or the pseudogene TRBV3-2), the J call TRBJ1-5; D remains ambiguous. The CDR3 runs to 14 residues. V lost 4 bases, J lost 7 bases, and 14 bases lay in between. Germline CDR1 reads LGHDT; CDR2 reads YNNKEL (reference sequence). The CDR3 nucleotides read TGTGCCAGCAGCCCTATGTCGTCGGAACAGCCCCAGCATTTT. This sequence encodes CASSPMSSEQPQHF.

The chain uses TRBV15 and TRBJ2-7; tentatively, D is TRBD2 (5 bases). Trimming took 1 base from V and 0 from J, leaving 10 bases between them. Germline V gives CDR1 LNHNV, CDR2 YYDKDF (reference sequence). CDR3 length: 15 residues. The CDR3 is CATSRGGPSSYEQYF. In nucleotides, the CDR3 is TGTGCCACCAGCAGAGGAGGGCCAAGCTCCTACGAGCAGTACTTC.

V and J are TRBV2 and TRBJ2-4, with D hard to call. Germline loops: CDR1 SNHLY, CDR2 FYNNEI. V was pared by 5 bases and J by 0 bases, with 14 bases between. The length of the CDR3 is 16 residues. CDR3 residues: CASSRNSGLAKNIQYF. CDR3 coding DNA: TGTGCCAGCAGTCGCAATAGTGGTCTAGCCAAAAACATTCAGTACTTC.

This chain joins TRBV5-1 and TRBJ2-3; TRBD2 is a possible D gene (6 bases). In germline, CDR1 is SGHRS, CDR2 YFSETQ. CDR3 length: 14 residues. Trimming cost V 5 bases and J 0 bases, with 10 bases left between them. The CDR3: CASRGSGSTDTQYF. CDR3 nucleotides: TGCGCCAGCAGAGGGAGCGGGAGCACAGATACGCAGTATTTT.

CDR3 residues: CSVALAGGSYEQYF. In DNA, the CDR3 is TGCAGCGTTGCCTTAGCAGGGGGCTCCTACGAGCAGTACTTC. J is TRBJ2-7 and V is TRBV29-1, with TRBD1 identical over 7 bases. V was clipped by 4 bases and J by 0 bases; unmatched bases: 6. This CDR3 has 14 residues. Germline V gene sequence: CDR1 SQVTM, CDR2 ANQGSEA.

This chain connects TRBV29-1 to TRBJ2-5, with D possibly being TRBD2 (6 bases). V was pared by 7 bases and J by 4 bases, with 10 bases between. CDR3 length equals 11 residues. Germline CDR1 reads SQVTM; CDR2 reads ANQGSEA. DNA for the CDR3: TGCAGCGCGTCGGAGGGAGAGACCCAGTACTTC. Translated: CSASEGETQYF. Looking up the rest from reference TRBV29-1 and TRBJ2-5 gives the full variable domain: SAVISQKPSRDICQRGTSLTIQCQVDSQVTMMFWYRQQPGQSLTLIATANQGSEATYESGFVIDKFPISRPNLTFSTLTVSNMSPEDSSIYLCSASEGETQYFGPGTRLLVL.

V usage is TRBV18 and J usage is TRBJ1-1; weak D call: TRBD1 (5 bases). Trimming took off 0 bases at V and 8 bases at J, with 10 bases between the two ends. The CDR3 is 13 amino acids. The V gene's germline CDR1 is KGHSH and CDR2 LQKENI. The CDR3, as DNA: TGTGCCAGCTCACCACCAGGCGGGACCGAAGCTTTCTTT. Translation gives CASSPPGGTEAFF.

V is TRBV27 and J is TRBJ2-7; D tentatively fits TRBD1 or TRBD2 (6 bases each). Germline loops: CDR1 MNHEY, CDR2 SMNVEV (reference sequence). CDR3 length: 13 residues. Trimming stripped 7 bases from V and 2 bases from J, with 12 bases between. The CDR3 loop reads CASIGGPTYEQYF. The CDR3 DNA follows: TGTGCCAGCATCGGGGGCCCAACCTACGAGCAGTACTTC.

The chain is built from TRBV29-1 and TRBJ1-2, with D hard to call. Trimming removed 7 bases at V and 2 bases at J, with 11 bases between. The CDR3 loop spans 12 amino acids. CDR1 and CDR2 from the germline V gene are SQVTM and ANQGSEA. CDR3 residues: CSGQTTNYGYTF. The CDR3 DNA reads as TGCAGCGGTCAGACTACAAACTATGGCTACACCTTC. The full variable domain, completed using reference TRBV29-1 and TRBJ1-2, is SAVISQKPSRDICQRGTSLTIQCQVDSQVTMMFWYRQQPGQSLTLIATANQGSEATYESGFVIDKFPISRPNLTFSTLTVSNMSPEDSSIYLCSGQTTNYGYTFGSGTRLTVV.

This clone was counted a few times. This chain connects TRBV19 to TRBJ2-7; no firm D call. This CDR3 has 15 residues. The V and J ends lost 3 bases and 2 bases respectively, with 14 bases between them. Germline V gene lookup returns CDR1 LNHDA and CDR2 SQIVND (reference sequence). The DNA for the CDR3 is TGTGCCAGTAGTATGCATCGCCAAACCCCCTACGAGCAGTACTTC. Its translation: CASSMHRQTPYEQYF.

The chain carries TRBV28 and TRBJ2-1; 9 nucleotides match TRBD2. The CDR3 runs 17 residues. Trimming removed 3 bases from V and 1 base from J; junction bases left unmatched: 7. Germline V CDR1 and CDR2: MDHEN, SYDVKM. The CDR3 nucleotides read TGTGCCAGCAGTTTGAGCGGCGCGGGAGGGTCCTACAATGAGCAGTTCTTC. Translating gives CASSLSGAGGSYNEQFF.

The chain employs TRBV5-1 and TRBJ1-1; tentatively, D is TRBD1 (5 bases). The V gene's germline CDR1 is SGHRS and CDR2 YFSETQ. The length of the CDR3 is 14 residues. Trimming took off 4 bases at V and 6 bases at J, with 16 bases between the two ends. The CDR3 loop is CASSAGTTNAEAFF. In DNA form, the CDR3 reads TGCGCCAGCAGCGCCGGGACCACAAACGCTGAAGCTTTCTTT.

This clone was recorded only once. This chain connects TRBV29-1 to TRBJ1-1; D is uncertain. The length of the CDR3 is 14 residues. Germline V gene sequence: CDR1 SQVTM, CDR2 ANQGSEA. CDR3 protein: CSLASGGVGTEAFF. The CDR3 coding sequence is TGCAGTCTTGCGTCAGGTGGGGTCGGTACTGAAGCTTTCTTT. Full variable domain (rest looked up from reference TRBV29-1 and TRBJ1-1): SAVISQKPSRDICQRGTSLTIQCQVDSQVTMMFWYRQQPGQSLTLIATANQGSEATYESGFVIDKFPISRPNLTFSTLTVSNMSPEDSSIYLCSLASGGVGTEAFFGQGTRLTVV.

This clone turned up a few times. The chain employs TRBV12-3 or TRBV12-4 and TRBJ2-3; D is ambiguous. The CDR3 consists of 13 residues. V was clipped by 2 bases and J by 2 bases, with 5 bases between them. CDR3 residues: CASSLSNTDTQYF. The CDR3 DNA reads as TGTGCCAGCAGTTTATCGAACACAGATACGCAGTATTTT.

The rearrangement links TRBV24-1 to TRBJ2-5; TRBD1 is a possible D gene (6 bases). From germline, CDR1 is KGHDR and CDR2 SFDVKD. Trimming took 5 bases from V and 3 from J, leaving 15 bases between them. This CDR3 contains 15 residues. As DNA, the CDR3 is TGTGCCACCAGTGTCCAGGGGAATGGTGAAGAGACCCAGTACTTC. This encodes CATSVQGNGEETQYF.

The V gene is TRBV5-1, the J gene TRBJ1-1; TRBD1 might be the D (6 bases). V was pared by 6 bases and J by 6 bases, with 24 bases between. The CDR3 is 16 residues long. Germline V gives CDR1 SGHRS, CDR2 YFSETQ. The CDR3 spells CASTASDSRGGAEAFF. CDR3 DNA sequence: TGCGCCAGCACAGCCTCGGACAGTCGCGGAGGGGCTGAAGCTTTCTTT.

This clone showed up just once. The chain couples TRBV6-1 to TRBJ2-1; D unclear. CDR1 is MNHNS and CDR2 is SASEGT in the germline V gene. CDR3 length equals 13 residues. V was pared by 3 bases and J by 5 bases, with 8 bases between. The CDR3 sequence: CASSEWPNNEQFF. In nucleotides, the CDR3 is TGTGCCAGCAGTGAGTGGCCAAACAATGAGCAGTTCTTC.

The V and J genes are TRBV30 and TRBJ2-7; D is uncertain. Germline loops: CDR1 GTSNPN, CDR2 SVGIG (reference sequence). The CDR3 loop spans 12 amino acids. The V and J ends lost 1 base and 6 bases respectively, with 10 bases between them. The chain's CDR3 is CAWSASRIEQYF. CDR3 bases: TGTGCCTGGAGTGCCTCGAGGATCGAGCAGTACTTC.

This clone was observed a single time. The chain joins TRBV11-3 to TRBJ2-3; 9 bases align to TRBD2. Trimming removed 1 base from V and 2 bases from J; junction bases left unmatched: 4. There are 16 residues in the CDR3. Germline loops: CDR1 SGHNT, CDR2 YENEEA. The CDR3 DNA follows: TGTGCCAGCAGCTTAGTTAGCGGGGGTATCACAGATACGCAGTATTTT. It specifies CASSLVSGGITDTQYF.

The chain employs TRBV4-2 and TRBJ1-2, with 7 bases fitting TRBD1. The CDR3 loop spans 15 amino acids. V shed 2 bases and J 3 bases; nucleotides not matched to a gene: 6. Germline V gene lookup returns CDR1 LGHNA and CDR2 YNFKEQ. The CDR3 here is CASSQSAGTDYGYTF. CDR3 sequence (DNA): TGTGCCAGCAGCCAAAGCGCCGGGACAGACTATGGCTACACCTTC.

The chain employs TRBV30 and TRBJ2-3; no definite D call. The CDR3 totals 14 residues. Germline loops: CDR1 GTSNPN, CDR2 SVGIG (reference sequence). V shed 2 bases and J shed 2 bases, with 11 bases lying between them. CDR3 DNA sequence: TGTGCCTGGAGTCGGCAGGCATACACAGATACGCAGTATTTT. This codes for CAWSRQAYTDTQYF.

The CDR3 loop reads CAWSRAGNQPQHF. CDR3 bases: TGTGCCTGGAGTAGGGCAGGCAATCAGCCCCAGCATTTT. The V gene is TRBV30, the J gene TRBJ1-5; D gene uncertain. Trimming left V 2 bases short and J 2 bases short, with 7 bases between. CDR1 is GTSNPN, CDR2 SVGIG, per germline (reference sequence). This CDR3 is built from 13 residues.

The chain links TRBV4-1 to TRBJ1-4; TRBD1 aligns across 8 bases. This CDR3 contains 19 residues. Germline assignment: CDR1 MGHRA and CDR2 YSYEKL. The trim removed 4 bases at V and 4 bases at J, leaving 17 bases unmatched. In DNA, the CDR3 is TGCGCCAGCAGCCGGGCTTTCGACAGGGGTCACCTTCTTAATGAAAAACTGTTTTTT. Its translation is CASSRAFDRGHLLNEKLFF.

The chain uses TRBV18 and TRBJ1-1; 7 bases agree with TRBD1. After removal of 3 bases from V and 0 bases from J, the junction contained 16 bases not matched to a gene. CDR3 size: 19 residues. Germline V gene data show CDR1 as KGHSH and CDR2 as LQKENI. CDR3 loop: CASSPTSDRKRSMNTEAFF. CDR3 DNA: TGTGCCAGCTCACCCACATCGGACAGGAAAAGGAGCATGAACACTGAAGCTTTCTTT.

CDR3 coding DNA: TGTGCCAGCAGCCAAACTGAGGATGAAAAACTGTTTTTT. Translating gives CASSQTEDEKLFF. V gene TRBV3-1 (or the pseudogene TRBV3-2) combines with J gene TRBJ1-4; D remains ambiguous. Germline V lookup: CDR1 LGHDT, CDR2 YNNKEL (reference sequence). The CDR3 extends over 13 amino acids. The ends were cut back, 2 bases at V and 6 bases at J, with 7 bases in the middle.

For the CDR3, the DNA is TGTGCCAGTAAATCGAAGGGAGGCACTGAAGCTTTCTTT. Translating gives CASKSKGGTEAFF. The chain is built from TRBV19 and TRBJ1-1; D not resolved. CDR1 and CDR2 (germline): LNHDA, SQIVND (reference sequence). This CDR3 is built from 13 residues. The V and J ends lost 7 bases and 4 bases respectively, with 13 bases between them.

CDR3 sequence: CASSSRGSSWVETQYF. The CDR3 DNA is TGTGCCAGCAGCTCCCGCGGGTCTAGCTGGGTCGAAACCCAGTACTTC. V usage is TRBV7-6 and J usage is TRBJ2-5; D perhaps matches TRBD2 (5 bases). This CDR3 region has 16 residues. With 4 bases removed from V and 8 bases from J, the gap between germline ends came to 23 bases. Germline loops: CDR1 SGHVS, CDR2 FNYEAQ.

The V and J genes are TRBV2 and TRBJ1-4; D is ambiguous. This CDR3 is 15 amino acids long. CDR1 and CDR2 (germline): SNHLY, FYNNEI. The V end was cut by 4 bases, the J end by 5 bases, with 14 bases between. This CDR3 reads CASSGKQKSNEKLFF. For the CDR3, the DNA is TGTGCCAGCAGTGGGAAACAAAAATCGAATGAAAAACTGTTTTTT.

The rearrangement uses TRBV3-1 (or the pseudogene TRBV3-2) and TRBJ2-1; the match to TRBD2 covers 10 bases. The germline gives CDR1 LGHDT, CDR2 YNNKEL (reference sequence). This CDR3 is built from 16 residues. With V trimmed by 0 bases and J by 7 bases, 6 bases remained unmatched. The CDR3 coding sequence is TGTGCCAGCAGCCAAGATCTAGCGGGAGTTTCGAATGAGCAGTTCTTC. This gives the protein CASSQDLAGVSNEQFF.

This sequence joins TRBV11-2 and TRBJ2-5; D possibly corresponds to TRBD2 (6 bases). Looked up from germline, CDR1 is SGHAT and CDR2 is FQNNGV. This CDR3 is 15 amino acids long. Trimming removed 3 bases at V and 4 bases at J, with 15 bases between. Here the CDR3 reads CASSFLSGVGETQYF. CDR3 in DNA: TGTGCCAGCAGCTTTCTTTCGGGAGTAGGAGAGACCCAGTACTTC.

V gene TRBV4-1 combines with J gene TRBJ1-2, with no clear D. The CDR3 extends over 13 amino acids. V lost 0 bases, J lost 4 bases, and 6 bases lay in between. The germline CDR1 and CDR2 sequences are MGHRA and YSYEKL. The CDR3 spells CASSQDGPYGYTF. The CDR3 nucleotides are TGCGCCAGCAGCCAAGATGGGCCCTATGGCTACACCTTC.